What follows is one TCR beta chain and its context. As yet, its antigen is unknown. J lost 5 bases, V lost 7 bases, and 12 bases had no gene match. Germline-derived CDR1 and CDR2 are WNHNN and SYGVQD (reference sequence). This CDR3 spans 15 amino acids. This record belongs to a study of cytomegalovirus exposure and HLA in healthy donors. Overall study context: The same platform was used for the 130 or so validation repertoires and the 650 to 800 first-cohort repertoires, a later analysis reported. The study, taken as a whole, reports: The study listed approximately 160 cytomegalovirus-associated TCR beta chains. Diagnosis of cytomegalovirus status made by the classifier reportedly showed high specificity and sensitivity. Most sequenced TCRs were rare (though some public TCRs occurred in many donors).

Assay used: immunoSEQ multiplex PCR; TCRdb lists only in-frame clones, some missing. The profile covers about 120,000 clones, with more than 70% appearing a single time and nearly 5% taken by the ten largest. The origin of this receptor is a man aged 18 to 29 in good health and CMV-seronegative. The material sequenced was PBMCs. V usage is TRBV10-1 and J usage is TRBJ2-7; 9 bases are a match to TRBD1. In DNA, the CDR3 is TGCGCCAGCACTCGATCCGGGGACAGGGTCCACGAGCAGTACTTC. Its translation is CASTRSGDRVHEQYF.